The source of this T cell receptor beta chain is a study of blood T cell repertoires in COVID-19. Study context: COVID-19 samples collected from the United States, Italy and Spain covered acute and convalescent phases. T cells, B-cell-depleted T cells, or PBMCs supplied cDNA or gDNA.

Source study methods: The authors estimated nucleated cell counts from reference gene primer amplification. Produced via immunoSEQ multiplex PCR; TCRdb's table is partial and in-frame only. V and J calls and clone size are those listed in that table; D and trimming were worked out from the DNA. Here the sample spans over 200,000 clones, approximately 80% being singletons. This clonotype was sampled from a man between 35 and 55 years old who had recovered from COVID-19. The sequenced sample consisted of peripheral blood.

CDR3 residues: CSVERLAGGQETQYF. CDR3 nucleotide sequence: TGCAGCGTCGAAAGACTAGCGGGGGGACAAGAGACCCAGTACTTC. J is TRBJ2-5 and V is TRBV29-1, with 13 bases fitting TRBD2. Germline loops: CDR1 SQVTM, CDR2 ANQGSEA. Trimming at V came to 6 bases and at J to 2 bases, leaving 6 bases not matched to a gene. The CDR3 is 15 residues long. The variable domain in full, completed from reference TRBV29-1 and TRBJ2-5, reads SAVISQKPSRDICQRGTSLTIQCQVDSQVTMMFWYRQQPGQSLTLIATANQGSEATYESGFVIDKFPISRPNLTFSTLTVSNMSPEDSSIYLCSVERLAGGQETQYFGPGTRLLVL.